What follows are 8 T cell receptor beta chains derived from one specimen sequenced in a study of blood T cells in healthy people across ages. PCR was performed a second time for about 7 to 11 cycles using a sample-barcoded 5' primer and a J-beta primer mix. TCRdb called the 5' RACE reads again in MiXCR, with one record for every CDR3 protein. The repertoire includes hundreds of thousands of distinct CDR3 sequences, approximately 40% of them detected once, and about 32% sits in the top ten. The specimen was blood. The receptors here all came from a man older than 75 in good health.

V usage is TRBV7-3 and J usage is TRBJ2-1, with D possibly being TRBD2 (6 bases). The CDR3 is 16 amino acids. V lost 5 bases to trimming and J lost 9 bases, with 23 bases between them. Germline values: CDR1 SGHTA, CDR2 FQGTGA. CDR3 in DNA: TGTGCCAGCAGCCCCTCATCCCCTTCAACTAGCTTTGAGCAGTTCTTC. It encodes CASSPSSPSTSFEQFF. The full variable domain, in which reference TRBV7-3 and TRBJ2-1 provide the parts outside the CDR3, is GAGVSQTPSNKVTEKGKYVELRCDPISGHTALYWYRQSLGQGPEFLIYFQGTGAADDSGLPNDRFFAVRPEGSVSTLKIQRTERGDSAVYLCASSPSSPSTSFEQFFGPGTRLTVL.

This chain uses TRBV20-1 with TRBJ2-6, with a weak D call TRBD1 (6 bases). The CDR3 has 18 residues. Trimming left V 6 bases short and J 0 bases short, with 21 bases between. Germline V gene lookup returns CDR1 DFQATT and CDR2 SNEGSKA (reference sequence). CDR3 region: CSAARDTRIFSGANVLTF. For the CDR3, the DNA is TGCAGTGCCGCTAGGGACACCCGAATCTTCTCTGGGGCCAACGTCCTGACTTTC.

This clonotype was recorded a few times. This chain uses TRBV7-2 with TRBJ2-3; TRBD1 is a possible D gene (5 bases). Trimming shortened V by 1 base and J by 5 bases, and 7 bases separated the two germline ends. CDR3 length: 13 residues. Looked up from germline, CDR1 is SGHTA and CDR2 is FQGNSA. CDR3 coding DNA: TGTGCCAGCAGCTTAGGTGGACAAGATACGCAGTATTTT. It is translated as CASSLGGQDTQYF. Full variable domain (rest looked up from reference TRBV7-2 and TRBJ2-3): GAGVSQSPSNKVTEKGKDVELRCDPISGHTALYWYRQSLGQGLEFLIYFQGNSAPDKSGLPSDRFSAERTGGSVSTLTIQRTQQEDSAVYLCASSLGGQDTQYFGPGTRLTVL.

The sample holds many counts of this clonotype. This rearrangement joins TRBV7-2 to TRBJ2-3; D not resolved. CDR1 and CDR2 (germline): SGHTA, FQGNSA. Trimming removed 1 base at V and 5 bases at J, with 7 bases between. The CDR3 is 13 residues long. CDR3 DNA: TGTGCCAGCAGCTTAGGGTCGGGAGATACGCAGTATTTT. Its translation: CASSLGSGDTQYF.

The chain joins TRBV7-2 to TRBJ2-7; weak D call: TRBD1 (7 bases). CDR1 SGHTA and CDR2 FQGNSA come from the germline V gene. V lost 4 bases to trimming and J lost 6 bases, with 16 bases between them. There are 14 residues in the CDR3. CDR3 loop: CASSSGRGTVEQYF. The CDR3 DNA reads as TGTGCCAGCAGCTCCGGGAGAGGGACAGTCGAGCAGTACTTC.

The rearrangement uses TRBV27 and TRBJ2-1; 12 bases line up with TRBD2. Looked up from germline, CDR1 is MNHEY and CDR2 is SMNVEV (reference sequence). V lost 1 base and J lost 7; bases outside the gene matches: 8. The CDR3 is 17 amino acids. In nucleotides, the CDR3 is TGTGCCAGCAGTTTATGGCCTAGCGGGGGGGCCGTTAATGAGCAGTTCTTC. It yields the protein CASSLWPSGGAVNEQFF.

In its sample, this clonotype was seen a few times. This CDR3 is CAWSVRWGYEQYF. CDR3 DNA: TGTGCCTGGAGTGTACGTTGGGGTTACGAGCAGTACTTC. This chain joins TRBV30 and TRBJ2-7; no clear D. Germline V gene data show CDR1 as GTSNPN and CDR2 as SVGIG (reference sequence). V gave up 0 bases and J gave up 4 bases, with 10 bases separating them. The CDR3 spans 13 residues.

V gene TRBV6-6 combines with J gene TRBJ2-5; the match to TRBD2 covers 12 bases. The CDR3 runs 15 residues. Trimming cost V 7 bases and J 4 bases; bases outside gene matches: 7. Germline values: CDR1 MNHNY, CDR2 SVGAGI (reference sequence). CDR3 residues: CASTETSGSPETQYF. The DNA for the CDR3 is TGTGCCAGCACGGAGACTAGCGGGAGCCCAGAGACCCAGTACTTC.